There are many counts of the clone carrying this T cell receptor beta chain. These data belong to a study of spatial heterogeneity in lung cancer. TCRdb re-called the 5' RACE reads through MiXCR, storing one row per CDR3 protein. Among about 70,000 distinct CDR3 sequences listed, 8% to 10% were seen once. The CDR3 is made up of 13 amino acids. Germline lookup yields CDR1 LNHDA and CDR2 SQIVND (reference sequence). V shed 9 bases and J shed 5 bases, with 14 bases lying between them. Time point noted: blood at routine non-recurrence follow-up after resection. Material: PBMCs, obtained at follow-up. The gene calls are TRBV19 and TRBJ1-5; possibly TRBD1 for D (6 bases). This clonotype was obtained from a female donor with early-stage non-small cell lung cancer. For the CDR3, the DNA is TGTGCCAGCAGGACAGTTCCGGATCAGCCCCAGCATTTT. It codes for CASRTVPDQPQHF.